The next 26 T cell receptor beta chains were all read from a single sample in a study of monozygotic twins with inflammatory bowel disease (dated by TCRdb to the late 2010s). The protocol used for the library was 5' RACE. The run used an Illumina HiSeq 2500. TCRdb reprocessed the reads and assigns one entry to each CDR3 protein sequence, leaving out DNA. In this sample's table one finds 110,000 to 150,000 distinct CDR3 sequences. Of the sample, over 1% falls within the top ten clones. Sequencing was done on a sample of blood. The receptors come from a human donor with ulcerative colitis or Crohn's disease, or a healthy co-twin of an affected twin (not recorded which).

This chain joins TRBV3-1 and TRBJ2-3; the TCRdb D gene call, TRBD2, has no DNA to confirm it. The length of the CDR3 is 15 residues. Germline lookup yields CDR1 LGHDT and CDR2 YNNKEL (reference sequence). CDR3 sequence: CASSQGPQDTDTQYF.

V is TRBV29-1 and J is TRBJ2-3. The CDR3 is 11 residues long. Germline CDR1 is SQVTM and CDR2 is ANQGSEA. The CDR3 spells CSVVVTDTQYF.

The V call is TRBV4-1, the J call TRBJ2-7; TCRdb gives TRBD2 as the D gene, but with no DNA this cannot be confirmed. The CDR3 has 15 amino acids. Germline V gene sequence: CDR1 MGHRA, CDR2 YSYEKL. The CDR3 region is CASSPSPAGSYEQYF.

This sequence joins TRBV7-2 and TRBJ1-3. The CDR3 has 15 residues. The V gene's germline CDR1 is SGHTA and CDR2 FQGNSA. CDR3 residues: CASSFEGGTGNTIYF.

The chain is built from TRBV9 and TRBJ2-2; TCRdb's D call, TRBD1, is unchecked because there is no DNA. CDR1 is SGDLS, CDR2 YYNGEE, per germline. The CDR3 has 18 residues. The chain's CDR3 is CASSVPLDRVGDTGELFF.

The chain employs TRBV5-6 and TRBJ2-7; TCRdb returns TRBD2, unconfirmable since there is no DNA. There are 16 residues in the CDR3. CDR1 is SGHDT, CDR2 YYEEEE, per germline. The CDR3 reads CASSPGLAELSYEQYF. Variable domain in full (rest from reference TRBV5-6 and TRBJ2-7): DAGVTQSPTHLIKTRGQQVTLRCSPKSGHDTVSWYQQALGQGPQFIFQYYEEEERQRGNFPDRFSGHQFPNYSSELNVNALLLGDSALYLCASSPGLAELSYEQYFGPGTRLTVT.

The CDR3 spells CASSTIGNPDIQYF. The chain couples TRBV5-5 to TRBJ2-4; as DNA is missing, the TRBD1 call by TCRdb cannot be tested. The CDR3 has 14 residues. Germline CDR1 reads SGHKS; CDR2 reads YYEKEE (reference sequence).

The chain carries TRBV20-1 and TRBJ2-1; TCRdb lists TRBD1, though no DNA is available to test this call. CDR3 length equals 14 residues. Germline CDR1 and CDR2: DFQATT and SNEGSKA (reference sequence). Here the CDR3 reads CSATRTGFHNEQFF.

The chain employs TRBV27 and TRBJ2-1; as DNA is missing, the TRBD1 call by TCRdb cannot be tested. This CDR3 comprises 14 residues. Germline V gene sequence: CDR1 MNHEY, CDR2 SMNVEV (reference sequence). This CDR3 is CASSRWDSNNEQFF.

The CDR3 loop is CASSPGGLAGSGEQFF. V and J are TRBV3-1 and TRBJ2-1; absent DNA, TCRdb's TRBD2 call cannot be checked. The CDR3 contains 16 residues. Germline-derived CDR1 and CDR2 are LGHDT and YNNKEL (reference sequence).

This sequence joins TRBV29-1 and TRBJ2-2. Germline V CDR1 and CDR2: SQVTM, ANQGSEA. This CDR3 spans 13 amino acids. CDR3 residues: CSVSGSLTGELFF.

This chain uses TRBV20-1 with TRBJ2-3; the TCRdb call, TRBD1, lacks DNA for checking. This CDR3 spans 14 amino acids. Germline V CDR1 and CDR2: DFQATT, SNEGSKA (reference sequence). This CDR3 reads CSASTGQGLDTQYF.

The genes are TRBV20-1 and TRBJ2-7. The CDR3 runs to 14 residues. Germline V gene data show CDR1 as DFQATT and CDR2 as SNEGSKA (reference sequence). The CDR3 protein is CSAQSLPSSYEQYF.

This sequence joins TRBV7-3 and TRBJ1-1. The CDR3 consists of 15 residues. In germline, CDR1 is SGHTA, CDR2 FQGTGA. This CDR3 reads CASSTQQHGLTEAFF.

The chain joins TRBV9 to TRBJ2-5; TCRdb outputs TRBD2, but without DNA this stays unchecked. The germline CDR1 and CDR2 sequences are SGDLS and YYNGEE. CDR3 length: 16 amino acids. CDR3 protein: CASSLGLAGLQETQYF. The full variable domain, completed using reference TRBV9 and TRBJ2-5, is DSGVTQTPKHLITATGQRVTLRCSPRSGDLSVYWYQQSLDQGLQFLIQYYNGEERAKGNILERFSAQQFPDLHSELNLSSLELGDSALYFCASSLGLAGLQETQYFGPGTRLLVL.

CDR3: CASSQDLGAGTEAFF. This chain connects TRBV14 to TRBJ1-1. In germline, CDR1 is SGHDN, CDR2 FVKESK. This CDR3 spans 15 amino acids.

The rearrangement uses TRBV7-2 and TRBJ2-3; there is no DNA to check the TCRdb D call of TRBD2. The V gene's germline CDR1 is SGHTA and CDR2 FQGNSA. The CDR3 is made up of 17 amino acids. This CDR3 reads CASSLAGGSPGTDTQYF.

The chain couples TRBV18 to TRBJ1-2. The CDR3 has 16 residues. The germline V gene has CDR1 KGHSH and CDR2 LQKENI. This CDR3 reads CASSPTGTATNYGYTF. The full variable domain, with the rest looked up from reference TRBV18 and TRBJ1-2, is NAGVMQNPRHLVRRRGQEARLRCSPMKGHSHVYWYRQLPEEGLKFMVYLQKENIIDESGMPKERFSAEFPKEGPSILRIQQVVRGDSAAYFCASSPTGTATNYGYTFGSGTRLTVV.

The chain carries TRBV10-1 and TRBJ2-2. CDR1 and CDR2 (germline): WNHNN, SYGVQD (reference sequence). The CDR3 consists of 14 residues. CDR3 sequence reads: CASSVALGTGELFF.

The rearrangement uses TRBV5-5 and TRBJ2-2; TCRdb calls TRBD1, which cannot be checked without DNA. CDR1 is SGHKS and CDR2 is YYEKEE in the germline V gene (reference sequence). This CDR3 has 16 residues. CDR3 loop: CASSRSRTKNTGELFF.

The V and J genes are TRBV7-3 and TRBJ2-1; TCRdb designates TRBD1, a call that cannot be tested without DNA. CDR1 is SGHTA, CDR2 FQGTGA, per germline. The CDR3 covers 15 residues. The CDR3 loop is CASSLRGSGGNEQFF.

This sequence joins TRBV19 and TRBJ2-1; TCRdb returns TRBD1, unconfirmable since there is no DNA. The CDR3 is 14 amino acids. Germline values: CDR1 LNHDA, CDR2 SQIVND (reference sequence). CDR3 protein: CASSIRRGNNEQFF.

The rearrangement links TRBV4-3 to TRBJ2-7. The CDR3 consists of 14 residues. Germline V lookup: CDR1 LGHNA, CDR2 YSLEER. CDR3 amino acids: CASSQDRYSYEQYF.

The chain is built from TRBV5-1 and TRBJ2-1; TCRdb's assignment of TRBD1 cannot be checked, as there is no DNA. This CDR3 is built from 13 residues. From germline, CDR1 is SGHRS and CDR2 YFSETQ. This chain's CDR3 is CASSLEQRTEQFF.

Judged by frequency, this clonotype is medium-sized. The chain uses TRBV20-1 and TRBJ2-1. The CDR3 has 14 amino acids. Germline V gene lookup returns CDR1 DFQATT and CDR2 SNEGSKA (reference sequence). The chain's CDR3 is CSARPRDYYNEQFF.

The chain combines TRBV6-4 with TRBJ1-1; TCRdb calls TRBD1, which cannot be checked without DNA. This CDR3 comprises 14 residues. Germline V gene sequence: CDR1 MRHNA, CDR2 SNTAGT. The CDR3 loop is CASSADSRDTEAFF.